The 14 T cell receptor beta chains in this list originate from one sample, sequenced in a study of a mutant IDH1 vaccine in newly diagnosed glioma. Clones were sequenced by immunoSEQ multiplex PCR, and TCRdb holds only the in-frame ones, with some missing. The profile shows tens of thousands of clones, over 75% of them singletons. Described time point: week 5, during vaccination. The investigators gave 300 ug of mutant IDH1 20-mer peptide in each vaccine dose, together with topical imiquimod. Their antigen targets remain unknown. Sequenced material: PBMCs, taken from a glioma patient whose treatment included an IDH1 peptide vaccine. Source of these receptors: a woman aged 40 to 49 with glioma.

The chain uses TRBV2 and TRBJ1-2, with D perhaps TRBD1 (6 bases). The CDR3 has 14 residues. V lost 1 base and J 3 bases, leaving 9 bases between the germline ends. CDR1 SNHLY and CDR2 FYNNEI come from the germline V gene. For the CDR3, the DNA is TGTGCCAGCAGTGAAGAGTCAGGGGACTATGGCTACACCTTC. It is translated as CASSEESGDYGYTF. The entire variable domain, with the rest obtained from reference TRBV2 and TRBJ1-2, is as follows: EPEVTQTPSHQVTQMGQEVILRCVPISNHLYFYWYRQILGQKVEFLVSFYNNEISEKSEIFDDQFSVERPDGSNFTLKIRSTKLEDSAMYFCASSEESGDYGYTFGSGTRLTVV.

The chain joins TRBV19 to TRBJ1-1, with D unresolved. The germline gives CDR1 LNHDA, CDR2 SQIVND (reference sequence). V lost 6 bases, J lost 2 bases, and 7 bases lay in between. The CDR3 is 12 amino acids. CDR3 amino acids: CASSPGNTEAFF. The CDR3 DNA is TGTGCCAGTAGCCCGGGAAACACTGAAGCTTTCTTT.

This clone appeared a single time. This chain links TRBV7-9 with TRBJ1-1; D ambiguous. The germline CDR1 and CDR2 sequences are SEHNR and FQNEAQ (reference sequence). Trimming took off 2 bases at V and 7 bases at J, with 8 bases between the two ends. CDR3 length equals 12 residues. The DNA of the CDR3 is TGTGCCAGCAGCTTAAGCACAATTGAAGCTTTCTTT. It is translated as CASSLSTIEAFF.

J is TRBJ2-2 and V is TRBV6-4; D may be TRBD2 (6 bases). V was clipped by 4 bases and J by 6 bases, with 12 bases between them. CDR3 length: 14 amino acids. Germline V gene data show CDR1 as MRHNA and CDR2 as SNTAGT. The CDR3 reads CASSVLTGAGELFF. The CDR3, as DNA: TGTGCCAGCAGTGTGCTTACGGGGGCCGGGGAGCTGTTTTTT.

DNA of the CDR3: TGTGCCAGCAGCTTAGGAGGGGAGACTGAAGCTTTCTTT. Protein: CASSLGGETEAFF. The V gene is TRBV7-8, the J gene TRBJ1-1; TRBD1 is a possible D gene (5 bases). V was shortened by 1 base and J by 5 bases, with 8 bases between the two germline ends. Germline V gives CDR1 SGHVS, CDR2 FQNEAQ. The CDR3 length is 13 residues.

This clone was picked up a small number of times. The chain combines TRBV27 with TRBJ2-1, with D unclear. CDR3 length: 14 amino acids. In germline, CDR1 is MNHEY, CDR2 SMNVEV (reference sequence). The V and J ends lost 5 bases and 9 bases respectively, with 17 bases between them. CDR3 region: CASSAYQTVGEQFF. The CDR3 DNA reads as TGTGCCAGCAGTGCTTACCAGACTGTCGGTGAGCAGTTCTTC.

The rearrangement uses TRBV19 and TRBJ2-4; D may be TRBD1 (6 bases). The germline V and J ends were trimmed by 0 bases and 6 bases, with 12 bases remaining between them. The CDR3 loop spans 15 amino acids. From germline, CDR1 is LNHDA and CDR2 SQIVND (reference sequence). Written as DNA, the CDR3 is TGTGCCAGTAGTATAGATAACAGGGACCTAAACATTCAGTACTTC. Its protein product is CASSIDNRDLNIQYF.

The sample holds a few counts of this clone. The chain recombines TRBV25-1 with TRBJ1-3; no clear D gene. Germline lookup yields CDR1 MGHDK and CDR2 SYGVNS. V was trimmed by 1 base and J by 0 bases, leaving 7 bases between them. CDR3 size: 15 residues. This CDR3 is CASSESGSSGNTIYF. For the CDR3, the DNA is TGTGCCAGCAGTGAATCTGGCAGCTCTGGAAACACCATATATTTT. The full variable domain, its missing parts supplied by reference TRBV25-1 and TRBJ1-3, is EADIYQTPRYLVIGTGKKITLECSQTMGHDKMYWYQQDPGMELHLIHYSYGVNSTEKGDLSSESTVSRIRTEHFPLTLESARPSHTSQYLCASSESGSSGNTIYFGEGSWLTVV.

The chain links TRBV10-1 to TRBJ2-5, with 9 bases matching TRBD1. The CDR3 spans 17 residues. Trimming removed 6 bases from V and 5 bases from J; junction bases left unmatched: 16. Germline lookup yields CDR1 WNHNN and CDR2 SYGVQD (reference sequence). The CDR3 nucleotides are TGCGCCAGCAGCCAGGGACTTCAACAGGGGGCCAGGGAGACCCAGTACTTC. As protein: CASSQGLQQGARETQYF.

The chain carries TRBV19 and TRBJ1-4, with TRBD1 as a possible D gene (6 bases). CDR3 length: 16 amino acids. CDR1 and CDR2 (germline): LNHDA, SQIVND (reference sequence). Trimming removed 7 bases at V and 7 bases at J, with 22 bases between. Here the CDR3 DNA reads TGTGCCAGTACCCCCCCGCAGGGGACGGGGGGTGAAAAACTGTTTTTT. This gives the protein CASTPPQGTGGEKLFF.

The chain's CDR3 is CASSTGTSIFF. As DNA, the CDR3 is TGTGCCAGCAGTACCGGGACTAGCATATTCTTC. This chain uses TRBV6-5 with TRBJ2-1, with TRBD2 identical over 9 bases. Germline lookup yields CDR1 MNHEY and CDR2 SVGAGI. J was trimmed by 16 bases and V by 5 bases; bases with no gene match: 6. This CDR3 is built from 11 residues.

The chain recombines TRBV5-4 with TRBJ2-2, with D tentatively TRBD1 or TRBD2 (5 bases each). The length of the CDR3 is 14 residues. From germline, CDR1 is SGHNT and CDR2 YYREEE (reference sequence). Trimming stripped 1 base from V and 6 bases from J, with 10 bases between. CDR3 residues: CASSLPGGAGELFF. CDR3 DNA: TGTGCCAGCAGCTTGCCTGGGGGTGCCGGGGAGCTGTTTTTT.

This clone has a handful of counts. The chain links TRBV7-9 to TRBJ1-1, with 7 bases that match TRBD1. Germline CDR1 reads SEHNR; CDR2 reads FQNEAQ (reference sequence). The J segment lost 4 bases and the V segment lost 3 bases, leaving 5 bases of the junction unmatched. This CDR3 is 14 amino acids long. The CDR3 is CASSLWDSTTEAFF. DNA of the CDR3: TGTGCCAGCAGCTTGTGGGACAGTACCACTGAAGCTTTCTTT. The full variable domain, rest sourced from reference TRBV7-9 and TRBJ1-1, is DTGVSQNPRHKITKRGQNVTFRCDPISEHNRLYWYRQTLGQGPEFLTYFQNEAQLEKSRLLSDRFSAERPKGSFSTLEIQRTEQGDSAMYLCASSLWDSTTEAFFGQGTRLTVV.

The rearrangement joins TRBV7-9 to TRBJ1-2; tentatively, D is TRBD1 (6 bases). V shed 8 bases and J shed 5 bases, with 24 bases lying between them. Germline CDR1 and CDR2: SEHNR and FQNEAQ (reference sequence). The CDR3 is 16 residues long. CDR3 nucleotides: TGTGCCAGCGCGGAGGCAGGGGATTTAGATCGGTATGGCTACACCTTC. This encodes CASAEAGDLDRYGYTF.